Each of the 27 T cell receptor beta chains below was sequenced from the same sample in a study of identical twins. TCRdb re-called the 5' RACE reads with MiXCR, one entry per CDR3 protein. The table records 430,000 or so distinct CDR3 sequences, approximately 24% of them present only once. These same data were also listed under a study on T cells expressing NK-cell markers.

The sequencing input was CD4+ T cells sorted from blood. These receptors all come from a woman aged 18-30 years in good health.

This chain's CDR3 is CASSPRGESNEKLFF. The CDR3 DNA reads as TGCGCCAGCAGCCCAAGGGGCGAGTCTAATGAAAAACTGTTTTTT. This chain links TRBV5-1 with TRBJ1-4; tentative D call: TRBD1 (5 bases). The CDR3 spans 15 residues. Between the trimmed V and J ends, which lost 4 bases and 3 bases, there was a span of 13 bases. CDR1 is SGHRS and CDR2 is YFSETQ in the germline V gene. The full variable domain, in which reference TRBV5-1 and TRBJ1-4 provide the parts outside the CDR3, is KAGVTQTPRYLIKTRGQQVTLSCSPISGHRSVSWYQQTPGQGLQFLFEYFSETQRNKGNFPGRFSGRQFSNSRSEMNVSTLELGDSALYLCASSPRGESNEKLFFGSGTQLSVL.

The chain carries TRBV7-2 and TRBJ2-7; the match to TRBD2 covers 7 bases. The CDR3 totals 15 residues. Germline-derived CDR1 and CDR2 are SGHTA and FQGNSA. The trim removed 1 base at V and 2 bases at J, leaving 5 bases unmatched. CDR3 in amino acids: CASSLEAGAPYEQYF. In DNA form, the CDR3 reads TGTGCCAGCAGCTTAGAGGCGGGAGCCCCCTACGAGCAGTACTTC.

This clonotype was observed once. The rearrangement links TRBV10-3 to TRBJ2-1; D may correspond to TRBD1 or TRBD2 (5 bases each). CDR1 ENHRY and CDR2 SYGVKD come from the germline V gene. V gave up 6 bases and J gave up 6 bases, with 18 bases separating them. There are 15 residues in the CDR3. The CDR3 reads CAISDGAGSLNEQFF. The DNA of the CDR3 is TGTGCCATCAGCGACGGGGCGGGTTCCCTCAATGAGCAGTTCTTC.

This clonotype was seen many times. The genes are TRBV12-3 or TRBV12-4 and TRBJ1-2; tentative D call: TRBD1 (6 bases). Between the trimmed V and J ends, which lost 2 bases and 0 bases, there was a span of 10 bases. The CDR3 spans 15 residues. CDR3 residues: CASSLFDRSNYGYTF. The CDR3 coding sequence is TGTGCCAGCAGTTTATTCGACAGGTCTAACTATGGCTACACCTTC.

This clonotype was observed a few times. The chain combines TRBV10-3 with TRBJ2-7; 7 bases match TRBD1. Germline CDR1 and CDR2: ENHRY and SYGVKD. The CDR3 is made up of 14 amino acids. Trimming at V came to 2 bases and at J to 5 bases, leaving 6 bases not matched to a gene. CDR3 sequence: CAISESLDRDEQYF. CDR3 sequence (DNA): TGTGCCATCAGTGAGAGCCTAGACAGGGACGAGCAGTACTTC.

This clonotype was seen repeatedly, ten times or more. CDR3 residues: CASSEGGNQPQHF. Written as DNA, the CDR3 is TGTGCCAGCAGCGAAGGTGGCAATCAGCCCCAGCATTTT. The J gene is TRBJ1-5, the V gene TRBV7-6; D not certain. Germline values: CDR1 SGHVS, CDR2 FNYEAQ. V shed 5 bases and J shed 2 bases, with 7 bases lying between them. This CDR3 comprises 13 residues.

This clonotype was seen a handful of times. The chain carries TRBV10-3 and TRBJ2-1; TRBD2 matches 9 bases. In germline, CDR1 is ENHRY, CDR2 SYGVKD. The CDR3 runs to 15 residues. The J segment lost 0 bases and the V segment lost 5 bases, leaving 2 bases of the junction unmatched. The CDR3 loop reads CAISRSGGSYNEQFF. CDR3 in DNA: TGTGCCATCAGTCGTAGCGGGGGCTCCTACAATGAGCAGTTCTTC.

The genes are TRBV7-8 and TRBJ2-5; D is possibly TRBD2 (5 bases). CDR3 length: 12 amino acids. Between the trimmed V and J ends, which lost 8 bases and 4 bases, there was a span of 11 bases. CDR1 is SGHVS, CDR2 FQNEAQ, per germline. The CDR3 region has the DNA TGTGCCAGCGGGCGGGCGGGAGAGACCCAGTACTTC. Its translation: CASGRAGETQYF. The full variable domain, with the rest looked up from reference TRBV7-8 and TRBJ2-5, is GAGVSQSPRYKVAKRGQDVALRCDPISGHVSLFWYQQALGQGPEFLTYFQNEAQLDKSGLPSDRFFAERPEGSVSTLKIQRTQQEDSAVYLCASGRAGETQYFGPGTRLLVL.

The chain combines TRBV4-1 with TRBJ2-2, with D tentatively TRBD2 (6 bases). CDR1 is MGHRA and CDR2 is YSYEKL in the germline V gene. CDR3 length: 15 amino acids. Deletions cut 1 base from V and 8 bases from J, with 14 bases between. CDR3 nucleotide sequence: TGCGCCAGCAGCCAAGCGGGACTCCAGTTTGGGGAGCTGTTTTTT. The encoded protein is CASSQAGLQFGELFF.

This clonotype appeared a few times. The chain joins TRBV6-1 to TRBJ2-7; D gene ambiguous. The CDR3 consists of 14 residues. Per germline, CDR1 MNHNS and CDR2 SASEGT. Trimming left V 3 bases short and J 4 bases short, with 13 bases between. The CDR3 loop is CASSDSEHWYEQYF. The CDR3 DNA follows: TGTGCCAGCAGTGACAGCGAACACTGGTACGAGCAGTACTTC.

This clonotype was seen a handful of times. The chain links TRBV7-9 to TRBJ2-7, with D possibly matching TRBD2 (6 bases). Germline V gene data show CDR1 as SEHNR and CDR2 as FQNEAQ (reference sequence). CDR3 length: 15 residues. V dropped 5 bases and J dropped 7 bases, with 21 bases sitting between them. CDR3 nucleotide sequence: TGTGCCAGCAGCCCGGGAACAGGCGGGGCTCGAGAGCAGTACTTC. It translates to CASSPGTGGAREQYF.

This chain links TRBV7-2 with TRBJ2-5, with no clear D. V was trimmed by 1 base and J by 2 bases, leaving 11 bases between them. This CDR3 is built from 15 residues. The germline V gene encodes CDR1 SGHTA and CDR2 FQGNSA. CDR3 coding DNA: TGTGCCAGCAGCTTAGTCTGGCTGGCACAAGAGACCCAGTACTTC. This sequence encodes CASSLVWLAQETQYF.

Only a few counts were recorded for this clonotype. This sequence joins TRBV12-3 or TRBV12-4 and TRBJ2-4, with D possibly being TRBD2 (6 bases). V shed 6 bases and J shed 6 bases, with 12 bases lying between them. This CDR3 region has 13 residues. The CDR3 coding sequence is TGTGCCAGCAGCCGTAGGGAGGTAAACATTCAGTACTTC. Amino acid sequence: CASSRREVNIQYF.

This clonotype was observed many times. A read error may account for a junction end that differs from germline. V is TRBV5-1 and J is TRBJ2-7; 7 positions agree with TRBD1. The CDR3 length is 12 residues. The V gene's germline CDR1 is SGHRS and CDR2 YFSETQ. The CDR3 DNA is TGTGCCAGCTCACTGGACAGGTACGAGCAGTACTTC. It is translated as CASSLDRYEQYF.

The CDR3 protein is CSVIPGQGTYEQYF. DNA of the CDR3: TGCAGCGTGATACCGGGACAGGGGACCTACGAGCAGTACTTC. J is TRBJ2-7 and V is TRBV29-1, with TRBD1 identical over 10 bases. The trim removed 6 bases at V and 2 bases at J, leaving 7 bases unmatched. The CDR3 covers 14 residues. Germline assignment: CDR1 SQVTM and CDR2 ANQGSEA.

V is TRBV29-1 and J is TRBJ2-7, with 8 positions matching TRBD1. V dropped 8 bases and J dropped 5; count of bases not matched to a gene: 8. Germline CDR1 and CDR2: SQVTM and ANQGSEA. This CDR3 spans 12 amino acids. The CDR3 sequence is CSTRQGLHEQYF. The CDR3 nucleotides are TGCAGCACCCGACAGGGGTTGCACGAGCAGTACTTC.

J is TRBJ2-2 and V is TRBV19; possibly TRBD1 or TRBD2 for D (5 bases each). CDR3 size: 15 residues. V lost 7 bases and J 1 base, leaving 13 bases between the germline ends. Germline CDR1 is LNHDA and CDR2 is SQIVND (reference sequence). The CDR3 sequence is CASIWGPENTGELFF. In DNA, the CDR3 is TGTGCCAGTATTTGGGGACCAGAGAACACCGGGGAGCTGTTTTTT.

The genes are TRBV7-6 and TRBJ2-5; 7 bases agree with TRBD2. After removal of 1 base from V and 7 bases from J, the junction contained 12 bases not matched to a gene. Germline V CDR1 and CDR2: SGHVS, FNYEAQ. The CDR3 runs 16 residues. This CDR3 reads CASSLVYSGLPATQYF. The CDR3 DNA sequence: TGTGCCAGCAGCTTAGTATATTCGGGACTACCGGCGACCCAGTACTTC.

The chain uses TRBV7-2 and TRBJ2-7, with D uncertain. The CDR3 runs 16 residues. Trimming removed 1 base from V and 0 bases from J, with 13 bases in between. CDR1 and CDR2 (germline): SGHTA, FQGNSA. CDR3 in DNA: TGTGCCAGCAGCTTAGTTGGAACCCCGAGCTCCTACGAGCAGTACTTC. Translated: CASSLVGTPSSYEQYF.

This clonotype has a handful of counts. The CDR3 nucleotides read TGTGCCAGCAGAAGGGTAGGATCCTACGAGCAGTACTTC. As protein: CASRRVGSYEQYF. V gene TRBV3-1 combines with J gene TRBJ2-7; D is ambiguous. Trimming removed 6 bases from V and 1 base from J, with 10 bases in between. This CDR3 is 13 amino acids long. CDR1 is LGHDT and CDR2 is YNNKEL in the germline V gene (reference sequence).

The chain uses TRBV20-1 and TRBJ2-7; TRBD2 might be the D (5 bases). This CDR3 has 11 residues. CDR1 and CDR2 (germline): DFQATT, SNEGSKA (reference sequence). The CDR3 is CRVDSYYEQYF. In DNA form, the CDR3 reads TGCAGAGTGGACTCGTACTACGAGCAGTACTTC.

The chain links TRBV6-4 to TRBJ1-1; D is unresolved. V was trimmed by 4 bases and J by 1 base, leaving 13 bases between them. Germline V gives CDR1 MRHNA, CDR2 SNTAGT. The CDR3 has 15 residues. The CDR3 sequence is CASSASPRRNTEAFF. The CDR3 DNA is TGTGCCAGCAGTGCTTCCCCAAGGCGGAACACTGAAGCTTTCTTT.

The sample holds a few counts of this clonotype. V and J are TRBV20-1 and TRBJ2-6; D may be TRBD2 (5 bases). The CDR3 is 17 amino acids. The V and J ends lost 1 base and 0 bases respectively, with 13 bases between them. CDR1 and CDR2 from the germline V gene are DFQATT and SNEGSKA (reference sequence). The DNA of the CDR3 is TGCAGTGCTAGAGGCCCGGGGTCCGGCTCTGGGGCCAACGTCCTGACTTTC. This encodes CSARGPGSGSGANVLTF.

About this clonotype itself: One junction end disagrees with the germline gene, perhaps due to a read error. As DNA, the CDR3 is TGCAGGGCTAGAGATCCCGGGGGTAGTGGGGGGATACGGGAGACCCAGTACTTC. It codes for CRARDPGGSGGIRETQYF. V is TRBV20-1 and J is TRBJ2-5, with D possibly TRBD2 on 6 matching bases. The CDR3 loop spans 18 amino acids. Germline V gene sequence: CDR1 DFQATT, CDR2 SNEGSKA (reference sequence).

This clonotype was detected a few times. The chain uses TRBV12-5 and TRBJ2-2; perhaps TRBD1 as D (6 bases). Germline V gene lookup returns CDR1 LGHNT and CDR2 FRNRAP. The CDR3 is 15 amino acids. Trimming shortened V by 1 base and J by 0 bases, and 6 bases separated the two germline ends. The CDR3 DNA is TGTGCTAGTGGTTTGGGACAGGCGAACACCGGGGAGCTGTTTTTT. Amino acids: CASGLGQANTGELFF.

The gene calls are TRBV12-3 or TRBV12-4 and TRBJ2-3, with D maybe TRBD2 (6 bases). Deletions cut 4 bases from V and 2 bases from J, with 16 bases between. The CDR3 has 16 residues. The chain's CDR3 is CASSYFVDYLTDTQYF. The DNA for the CDR3 is TGTGCCAGCAGTTATTTCGTGGACTATCTCACAGATACGCAGTATTTT.

This chain links TRBV10-2 with TRBJ2-6, with 7 positions matching TRBD1. J gave up 1 base and V 6 bases, and 3 bases lay outside the gene matches. The CDR3 consists of 15 residues. CDR1 and CDR2 from the germline V gene are WSHSY and SAAADI. Here the CDR3 DNA reads TGCGCCAGCAGGGACAGGCGGTCTGGGGCCAACGTCCTGACTTTC. Its translation is CASRDRRSGANVLTF.